Presented here are 5 T cell receptor beta chains from one specimen sequenced in a study of Ad26.COV2.S vaccination and SARS-CoV-2 variants. Described treatment: around 19 received Ad26.COV2.S at low or high dose, single or two shots; 5 received placebo; per-sample allocation not given. The samples were gathered on day 63 after the first injection of vaccine or placebo. Sequencing used immunoSEQ multiplex PCR; TCRdb keeps in-frame clones, though not all of them. The repertoire holds hundreds of thousands of clones, with 80% to 90% as singletons. The input for sequencing was peripheral blood, taken in a trial of Ad26.COV2.S vaccine versus placebo. The receptors shown here come from a person aged 18-65 years who received the Ad26.COV2.S COVID-19 vaccine or a placebo.

CDR3 loop: CATSKGHHSYEQYF. Here the CDR3 DNA reads TGTGCCACCAGTAAGGGACACCACTCCTACGAGCAGTACTTC. The chain joins TRBV24-1 to TRBJ2-7, with D perhaps matching TRBD1 (6 bases). This CDR3 contains 14 residues. Germline CDR1 reads KGHDR; CDR2 reads SFDVKD. Trimming removed 6 bases at V and 0 bases at J, with 11 bases between.

The chain recombines TRBV9 with TRBJ2-4; D remains unclear. From germline, CDR1 is SGDLS and CDR2 YYNGEE. The V end lost 0 bases, the J end lost 7 bases, and 8 bases lay between the germline ends. The CDR3 runs to 13 residues. DNA for the CDR3: TGTGCCAGCAGCGTAGGGTTCGAGAACATTCAGTACTTC. Residues: CASSVGFENIQYF.

V and J are TRBV7-3 and TRBJ2-7, with 7 bases lining up with TRBD2. The trim removed 1 base at V and 1 base at J, leaving 4 bases unmatched. The germline V gene encodes CDR1 SGHTA and CDR2 FQGTGA. This CDR3 spans 15 amino acids. The chain's CDR3 is CASSLSGGTSYEQYF. The CDR3, as DNA: TGTGCCAGCAGCTTAAGCGGGGGAACTTCCTACGAGCAGTACTTC.

This clone has more than one count but fewer than ten. The chain carries TRBV2 and TRBJ1-2; weak D call: TRBD1 (6 bases). The V and J ends lost 0 bases and 7 bases respectively, with 9 bases between them. Germline V CDR1 and CDR2: SNHLY, FYNNEI. The CDR3 has 13 amino acids. The CDR3 region is CASSEAGAGGYTF. As DNA, the CDR3 is TGTGCCAGCAGTGAAGCGGGGGCGGGTGGCTACACCTTC.

The chain carries TRBV30 and TRBJ2-5; D is uncertain. The V end was cut by 2 bases, the J end by 7 bases, with 11 bases between. The CDR3 totals 12 residues. Germline-derived CDR1 and CDR2 are GTSNPN and SVGIG (reference sequence). The CDR3 DNA follows: TGTGCCTGGAGTTCACCCCCGCGGACCCAGTACTTC. Residues: CAWSSPPRTQYF.